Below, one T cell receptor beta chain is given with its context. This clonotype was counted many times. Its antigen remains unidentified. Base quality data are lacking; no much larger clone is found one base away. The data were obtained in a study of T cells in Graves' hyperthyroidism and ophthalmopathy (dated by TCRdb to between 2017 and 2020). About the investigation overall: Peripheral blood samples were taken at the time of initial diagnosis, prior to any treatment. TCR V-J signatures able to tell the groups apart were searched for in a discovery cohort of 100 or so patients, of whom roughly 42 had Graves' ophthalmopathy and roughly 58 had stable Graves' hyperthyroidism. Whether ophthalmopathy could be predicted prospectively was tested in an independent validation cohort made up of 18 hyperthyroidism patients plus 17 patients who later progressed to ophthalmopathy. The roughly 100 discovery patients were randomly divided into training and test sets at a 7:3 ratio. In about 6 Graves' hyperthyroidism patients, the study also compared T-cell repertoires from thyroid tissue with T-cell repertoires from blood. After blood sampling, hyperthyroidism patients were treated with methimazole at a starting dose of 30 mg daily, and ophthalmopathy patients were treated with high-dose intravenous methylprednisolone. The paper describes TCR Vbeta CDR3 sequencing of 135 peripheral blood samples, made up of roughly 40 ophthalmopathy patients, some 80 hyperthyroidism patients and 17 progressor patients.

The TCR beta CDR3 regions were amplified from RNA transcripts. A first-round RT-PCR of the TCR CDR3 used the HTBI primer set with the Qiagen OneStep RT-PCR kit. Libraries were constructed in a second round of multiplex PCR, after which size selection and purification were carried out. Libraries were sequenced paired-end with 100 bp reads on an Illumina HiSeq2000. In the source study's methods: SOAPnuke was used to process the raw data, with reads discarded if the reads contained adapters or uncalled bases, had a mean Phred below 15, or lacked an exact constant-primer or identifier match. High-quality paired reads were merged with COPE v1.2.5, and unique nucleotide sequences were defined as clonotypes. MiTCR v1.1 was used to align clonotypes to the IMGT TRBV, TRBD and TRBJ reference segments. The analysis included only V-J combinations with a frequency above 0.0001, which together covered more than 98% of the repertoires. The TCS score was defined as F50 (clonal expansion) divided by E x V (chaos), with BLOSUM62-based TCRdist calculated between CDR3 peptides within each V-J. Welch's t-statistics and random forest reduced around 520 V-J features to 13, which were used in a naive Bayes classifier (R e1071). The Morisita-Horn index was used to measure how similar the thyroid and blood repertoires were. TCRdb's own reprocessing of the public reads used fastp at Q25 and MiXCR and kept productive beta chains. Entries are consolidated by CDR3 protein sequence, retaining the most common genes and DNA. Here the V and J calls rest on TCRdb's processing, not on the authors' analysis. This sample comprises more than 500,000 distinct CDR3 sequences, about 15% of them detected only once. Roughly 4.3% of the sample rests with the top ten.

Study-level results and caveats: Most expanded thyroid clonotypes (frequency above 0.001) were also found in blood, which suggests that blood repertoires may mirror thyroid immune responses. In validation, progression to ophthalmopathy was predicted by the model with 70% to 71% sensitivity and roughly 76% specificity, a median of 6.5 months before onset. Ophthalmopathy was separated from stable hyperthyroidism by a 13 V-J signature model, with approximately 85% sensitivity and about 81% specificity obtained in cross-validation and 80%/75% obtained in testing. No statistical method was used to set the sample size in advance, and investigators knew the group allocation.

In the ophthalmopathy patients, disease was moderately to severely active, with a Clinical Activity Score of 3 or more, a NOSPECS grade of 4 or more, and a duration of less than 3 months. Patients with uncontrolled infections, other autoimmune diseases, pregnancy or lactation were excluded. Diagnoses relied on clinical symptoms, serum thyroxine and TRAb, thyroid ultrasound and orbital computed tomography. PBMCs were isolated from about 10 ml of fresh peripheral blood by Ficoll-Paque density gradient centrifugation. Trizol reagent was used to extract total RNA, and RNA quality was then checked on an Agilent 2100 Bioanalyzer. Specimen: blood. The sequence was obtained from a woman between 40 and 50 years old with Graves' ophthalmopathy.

The CDR3 protein: CASRFARGRGTEAFF. In nucleotides, the sequence is TGTGCCAGCAGATTTGCCAGGGGGCGAGGCACTGAAGCTTTCTTT. Recombination linked TRBV11-1 to TRBJ1-1, with 8 central nucleotides matching TRBD1. Per the germline V gene (reference sequence), SGHAT is the CDR1 and FQDESV is the CDR2. Trimmed from V: 6 bases; trimmed from J: 4 bases; junction bases lacking a gene match: 10. Measured from the cysteine to the phenylalanine, the CDR3 is 15 residues long. The sequence is cut down to CDR3 DNA, 45 bases in frame from base 1.